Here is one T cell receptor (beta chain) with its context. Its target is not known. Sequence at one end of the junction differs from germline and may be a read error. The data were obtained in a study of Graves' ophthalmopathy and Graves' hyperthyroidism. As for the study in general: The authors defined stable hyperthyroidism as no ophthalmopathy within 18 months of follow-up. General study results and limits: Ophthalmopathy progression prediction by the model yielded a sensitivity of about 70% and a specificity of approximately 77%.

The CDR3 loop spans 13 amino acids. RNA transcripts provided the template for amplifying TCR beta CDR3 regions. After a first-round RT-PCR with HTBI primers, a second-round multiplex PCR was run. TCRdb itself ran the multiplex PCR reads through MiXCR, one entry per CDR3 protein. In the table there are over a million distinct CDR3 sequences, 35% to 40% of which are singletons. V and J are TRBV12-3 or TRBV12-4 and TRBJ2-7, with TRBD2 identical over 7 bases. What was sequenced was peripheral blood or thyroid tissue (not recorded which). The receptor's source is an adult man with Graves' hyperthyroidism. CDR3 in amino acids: CTSGIDPGYEQYF. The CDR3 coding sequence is TGTACCAGCGGGATAGATCCTGGGTACGAGCAGTACTTC.